Below are 4 T cell receptor beta chains sequenced from a single sample in a study of blood T cell repertoires in COVID-19. Assay used: immunoSEQ multiplex PCR; TCRdb lists only in-frame clones, some missing. The sample consists of roughly 250,000 clones, 65% to 90% of them appearing once. Sequenced input: peripheral blood. All receptors derive from a woman aged 55-69 years with active or convalescent COVID-19.

This rearrangement joins TRBV21-1 to TRBJ1-3. TRBV21-1 is labeled a pseudogene. There are 17 residues in the CDR3. CDR3 protein: CASSKGWRLLPGNTIYF. The CDR3 DNA reads as TGTGCCAGCAGCAAAGGGTGGCGACTGCTACCTGGAAACACCATATATTTT.

The chain is built from TRBV7-9 and TRBJ2-7; 7 bases match TRBD1. The junction had 10 bases not matched to a gene; V was cut back by 5 bases and J by 3 bases. This CDR3 is built from 15 residues. Germline-derived CDR1 and CDR2 are SEHNR and FQNEAQ (reference sequence). Here the CDR3 DNA reads TGTGCCAGCAGCGACAGGGACAGAGGATTCTACGAGCAGTACTTC. Amino acid sequence: CASSDRDRGFYEQYF.

This sequence joins TRBV11-1 and TRBJ1-1; 7 positions match TRBD1. The CDR3 extends over 11 amino acids. Trimming took 5 bases from V and 8 from J; bases not matched to a gene: 2. Germline CDR1 reads SGHAT; CDR2 reads FQDESV (reference sequence). The CDR3 DNA follows: TGTGCCAGCAGCCCGACAGGGGAAGCTTTCTTT. Translation gives CASSPTGEAFF. The whole variable domain, filled in from reference TRBV11-1 and TRBJ1-1, reads EAEVAQSPRYKITEKSQAVAFWCDPISGHATLYWYRQILGQGPELLVQFQDESVVDDSQLPKDRFSAERLKGVDSTLKIQPAELGDSAMYLCASSPTGEAFFGQGTRLTVV.

This chain connects TRBV2 to TRBJ2-3; 16 bases match TRBD2. Germline CDR1 reads SNHLY; CDR2 reads FYNNEI. This CDR3 comprises 18 residues. Unmatched junction bases numbered 8, after V lost 6 bases and J lost 2 bases. The CDR3 DNA reads as TGTGCCAGCAGCACCGGGACTAGCGGGGGGGGAAACACAGATACGCAGTATTTT. Its protein product is CASSTGTSGGGNTDTQYF. Combining the CDR3 with reference TRBV2 and TRBJ2-3 gives the whole variable domain EPEVTQTPSHQVTQMGQEVILRCVPISNHLYFYWYRQILGQKVEFLVSFYNNEISEKSEIFDDQFSVERPDGSNFTLKIRSTKLEDSAMYFCASSTGTSGGGNTDTQYFGPGTRLTVL.